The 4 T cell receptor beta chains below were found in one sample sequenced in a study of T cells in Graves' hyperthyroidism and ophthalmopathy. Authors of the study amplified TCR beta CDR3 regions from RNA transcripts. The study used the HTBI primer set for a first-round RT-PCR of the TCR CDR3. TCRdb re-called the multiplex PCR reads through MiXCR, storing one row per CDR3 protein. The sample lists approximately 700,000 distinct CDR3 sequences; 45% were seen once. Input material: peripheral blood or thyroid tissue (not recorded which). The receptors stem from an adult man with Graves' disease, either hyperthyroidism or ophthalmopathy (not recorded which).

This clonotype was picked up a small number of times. CDR3 loop: CASSQQGNSPLHF. The CDR3 nucleotides are TGCGCCAGCAGCCAGCAGGGGAATTCACCCCTCCACTTT. The J gene is TRBJ1-6, the V gene TRBV4-1; a weak D match, TRBD1 (6 bases). The CDR3 is made up of 13 amino acids. The V end lost 3 bases, the J end lost 7 bases, and 7 bases lay between the germline ends. The germline V gene has CDR1 MGHRA and CDR2 YSYEKL.

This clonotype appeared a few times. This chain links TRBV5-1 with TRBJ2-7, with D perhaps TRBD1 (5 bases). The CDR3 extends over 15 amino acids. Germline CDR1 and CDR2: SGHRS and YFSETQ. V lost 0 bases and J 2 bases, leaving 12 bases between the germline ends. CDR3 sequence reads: CASSLGGKGAYEQYF. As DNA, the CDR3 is TGCGCCAGCAGCTTGGGCGGTAAAGGGGCCTACGAGCAGTACTTC.

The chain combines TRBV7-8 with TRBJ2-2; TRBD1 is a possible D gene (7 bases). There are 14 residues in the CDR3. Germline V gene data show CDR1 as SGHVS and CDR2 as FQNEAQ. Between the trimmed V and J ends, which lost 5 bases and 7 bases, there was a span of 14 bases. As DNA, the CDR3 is TGTGCCAGCAGCCAGGAGGGGGCCGGCGGGGAGCTGTTTTTT. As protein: CASSQEGAGGELFF.

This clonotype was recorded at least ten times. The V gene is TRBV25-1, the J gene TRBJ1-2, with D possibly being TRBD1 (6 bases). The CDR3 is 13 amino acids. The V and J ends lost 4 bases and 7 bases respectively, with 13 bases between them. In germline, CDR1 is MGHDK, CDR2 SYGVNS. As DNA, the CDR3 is TGTGCCAGCAGTGGAGGGGGTCCTCGTGGCTACACCTTC. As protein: CASSGGGPRGYTF.